This TCR beta chain was recorded in a study of PD-1 blockade in classical Hodgkin lymphoma. Study findings and constraints: Compared with healthy donors, newly diagnosed patients reportedly showed lower baseline TCR diversity.

TCRdb's copy holds only in-frame clones and misses some; the assay was immunoSEQ multiplex PCR. Of about 21,000 clones in the sample, roughly 94% are singletons; the top ten hold roughly 5%. On this clone: What it binds is unknown.

The time point was: newly diagnosed, previously untreated cHL patient sample. The germline V and J ends were trimmed by 2 bases and 5 bases, with 13 bases remaining between them. CDR3 length equals 15 residues. Per germline, CDR1 SGHVS and CDR2 FQNEAQ. The receptor comes from a human donor with classical Hodgkin lymphoma. The chain recombines TRBV7-8 with TRBJ2-1; D is perhaps TRBD2 (7 bases). The sample taken for sequencing was peripheral blood mononuclear cells (PBMCs). The CDR3 DNA reads as TGTGCCAGCAGCTTAAGGGGGGGACCTAACAATGAGCAGTTCTTC. It encodes CASSLRGGPNNEQFF.